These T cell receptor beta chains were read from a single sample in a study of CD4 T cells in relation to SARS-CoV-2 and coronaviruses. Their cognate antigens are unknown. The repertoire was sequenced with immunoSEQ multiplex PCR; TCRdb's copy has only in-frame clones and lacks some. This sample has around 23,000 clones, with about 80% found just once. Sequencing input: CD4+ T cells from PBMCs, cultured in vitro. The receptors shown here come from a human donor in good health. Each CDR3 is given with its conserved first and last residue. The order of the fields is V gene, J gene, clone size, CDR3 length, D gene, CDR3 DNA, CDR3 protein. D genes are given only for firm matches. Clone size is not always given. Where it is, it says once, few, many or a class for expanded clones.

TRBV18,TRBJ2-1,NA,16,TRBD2,TGTGCCAGCTCACCACCTCGACTAGCGGGCCTCAATGAGCAGTTCTTC,CASSPPRLAGLNEQFF
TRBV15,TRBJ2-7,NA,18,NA,TGTGCCACCAGCAGAGACCCGATGGGTACTACCGTCTCCTACGAGCAGTACTTC,CATSRDPMGTTVSYEQYF
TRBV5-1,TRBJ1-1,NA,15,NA,TGCGCCAGCAGCTTGGGGGGCTCCCCAGCCACTGAAGCTTTCTTT,CASSLGGSPATEAFF
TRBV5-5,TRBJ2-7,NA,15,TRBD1,TGTGCCAGCAGCCCGGGACAGGGAGATTCCTACGAGCAGTACTTC,CASSPGQGDSYEQYF
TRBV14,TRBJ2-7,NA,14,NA,TGTGCCAGCAGCCAATTCGACAGATTCTACGAGCAGTACTTC,CASSQFDRFYEQYF
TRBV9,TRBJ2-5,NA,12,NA,TGTGCCAGCGGGAGGGGGCAAGAGACCCAGTACTTC,CASGRGQETQYF
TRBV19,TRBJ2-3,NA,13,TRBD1,TGTGCCAGTAGTCGACAGGGGGGAGATACGCAGTATTTT,CASSRQGGDTQYF
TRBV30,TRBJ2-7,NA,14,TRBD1,TGTGCCTGGAGTGTACCAGGGGGCCACGGCGAGCAGTACTTC,CAWSVPGGHGEQYF
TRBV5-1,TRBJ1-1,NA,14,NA,TGCGCCAGCAGCTCCGGGACGCCTACATCTGAAGCTTTCTTT,CASSSGTPTSEAFF
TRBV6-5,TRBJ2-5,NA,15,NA,TGTGCCAGCAGTTACTCGATTCCTGGGAGAGAGACCCAGTACTTC,CASSYSIPGRETQYF
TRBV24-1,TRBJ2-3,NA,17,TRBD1,TGTGCCACCAGTGACCAAACAGGGGTGTGGGGCACAGATACGCAGTATTTT,CATSDQTGVWGTDTQYF
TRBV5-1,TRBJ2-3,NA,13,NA,TGCGCCAGCAGCAAGACTGACACAGATACGCAGTATTTT,CASSKTDTDTQYF
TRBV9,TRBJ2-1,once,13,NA,TGTGCCAGCAGCGCCCCTATGGTCAATGAGCAGTTCTTC,CASSAPMVNEQFF
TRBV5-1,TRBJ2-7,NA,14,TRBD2,TGCGCCAGCAGCTTAAGCGGGAGGGTCGGCGAGCAGTACTTC,CASSLSGRVGEQYF
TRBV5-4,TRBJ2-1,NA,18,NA,TGTGCCAGCAGCTTGGAATTAGGGCGGGAGAGGGGGACGAATGAGCAGTTCTTC,CASSLELGRERGTNEQFF
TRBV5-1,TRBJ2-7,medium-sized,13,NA,TGCGCCAGCAGGCGGACAGATACCTACGAGCAGTACTTC,CASRRTDTYEQYF
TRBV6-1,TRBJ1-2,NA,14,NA,TGTGCCAGCAGTGAAGTCGGGGAACACTATGGCTACACCTTC,CASSEVGEHYGYTF
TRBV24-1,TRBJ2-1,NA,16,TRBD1,TGTGCCACCAGTGACACGGGACAGGGTCAGTGGGATGAGCAGTTCTTC,CATSDTGQGQWDEQFF
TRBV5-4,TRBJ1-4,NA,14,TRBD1,TGTGCCAGCAGTCTACCGGGACAGAATGAAAAACTGTTTTTT,CASSLPGQNEKLFF
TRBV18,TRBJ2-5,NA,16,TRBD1,TGTGCCAGCTCACCATATGGTGCGACAGGGCAAGAGACCCAGTACTTC,CASSPYGATGQETQYF
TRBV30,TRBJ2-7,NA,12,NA,TGTGCCTGGGTTGAGAGCTCCTACGAGCAGTACTTC,CAWVESSYEQYF
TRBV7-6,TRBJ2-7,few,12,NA,TGTGCCAGCAGCCAGTCCCAATACGAGCAGTACTTC,CASSQSQYEQYF
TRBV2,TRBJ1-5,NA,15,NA,TGTGCCAGCCGACGCGCGGATAATAGCAATCAGCCCCAGCATTTT,CASRRADNSNQPQHF
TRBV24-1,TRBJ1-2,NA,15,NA,TGTGCCACCAGTGATTCTGGGGGGCTTGGCTATGGCTACACCTTC,CATSDSGGLGYGYTF
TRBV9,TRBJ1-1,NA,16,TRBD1,TGTGCCAGCAGCGTAGTGGGACAGGTTCCGAACACTGAAGCTTTCTTT,CASSVVGQVPNTEAFF
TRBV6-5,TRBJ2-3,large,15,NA,TGTGCCAGCAGCTACAGAACACTAGGCACAGATACGCAGTATTTT,CASSYRTLGTDTQYF